The 25 T cell receptor beta chains below were found in one sample sequenced in a study of T cell repertoires in cytomegalovirus infection (dated by TCRdb to about 2019). These receptors have no identified antigens. The listed sequencing device is Illumina HiSeq 1500. TCRdb took the public reads, trimmed them with fastp at Q25, ran MiXCR for clone calling and kept in-frame beta chains. One record per CDR3 amino acid sequence lists the most common genes and DNA. The sample yields over 55,000 distinct CDR3 sequences; around 20% were counted once. In total, the top ten clones hold 73% of the sample. Read against the paper, the sample's treatment or condition label means: in vitro stimulation with specific CMV peptide epitopes to enrich CMV-specific T cells. The source material was CD8+ T cells from cultured PBMCs, sampled from culture after CMV antigen stimulation. These receptor sequences come from a human donor in good health (CMV status not recorded). Some clones in this sample may be carry-over from other donors' samples.

This rearrangement joins TRBV6-2 or TRBV6-3 to TRBJ2-7, with 12 bases matching TRBD1. This CDR3 region has 16 residues. The V segment lost 2 bases and the J segment 4 bases; nucleotides outside the gene matches: 6. Germline CDR1 and CDR2: MNHEY and SVGEGT. The CDR3 DNA reads TGTGCCAGCAGTTACGATGAGGGACAGGGGGCTTACGAGCAGTACTTC. Its translation: CASSYDEGQGAYEQYF.

This chain connects TRBV7-6 to TRBJ2-1, with D maybe TRBD2 (5 bases). The CDR3 consists of 16 residues. The V and J ends lost 5 bases and 1 base respectively, with 15 bases between them. The germline gives CDR1 SGHVS, CDR2 FNYEAQ. The chain's CDR3 is CASSLEGVGSYNEQFF. The CDR3 DNA is TGTGCCAGCAGCCTAGAGGGCGTTGGGTCCTACAATGAGCAGTTCTTC.

This clonotype showed up just a few times. This chain joins TRBV5-1 and TRBJ1-5; no clear D. Between the trimmed V and J ends, which lost 5 bases and 0 bases, there was a span of 12 bases. The CDR3 sequence is 15 residues long. The germline CDR1 and CDR2 sequences are SGHRS and YFSETQ. This CDR3 reads CASSKDGNSNQPQHF. Here the CDR3 DNA reads TGCGCCAGCAGTAAAGACGGGAATAGCAATCAGCCCCAGCATTTT.

J is TRBJ2-7 and V is TRBV7-2; maybe TRBD2 (5 bases). Germline lookup yields CDR1 SGHTA and CDR2 FQGNSA. V was cut by 5 bases and J by 7 bases, with 27 bases left in between. The CDR3 sequence is 17 residues long. The CDR3 region is CASSQGVVSDSSGEQYF. The CDR3 DNA reads as TGTGCCAGCAGCCAAGGAGTAGTTTCTGACTCATCGGGGGAGCAGTACTTC.

V and J are TRBV4-1 and TRBJ2-5; 9 nucleotides line up with TRBD2. The V gene's germline CDR1 is MGHRA and CDR2 YSYEKL. V trimming: 1 base; J trimming: 0 bases; junction bases outside the gene matches: 9. The CDR3 covers 18 residues. In nucleotides, the CDR3 is TGCGCCAGCAGCCAAGTTGCCAGCGGGGGGCCCCACCAAGAGACCCAGTACTTC. Protein sequence: CASSQVASGGPHQETQYF.

This clonotype was detected a few times. The J gene is TRBJ2-7, the V gene TRBV7-6; D is perhaps TRBD1 (6 bases). Trimming stripped 4 bases from V and 6 bases from J, with 13 bases between. This CDR3 contains 13 residues. Germline CDR1 and CDR2: SGHVS and FNYEAQ. The CDR3 protein is CASSSTGFSEQYF. The CDR3 region has the DNA TGTGCCAGCAGCTCAACAGGGTTTTCCGAGCAGTACTTC.

The CDR3 reads CASRTAGVSSYEQYF. CDR3 coding DNA: TGTGCCAGCAGGACAGCGGGGGTAAGCTCCTACGAGCAGTACTTC. The chain uses TRBV7-2 and TRBJ2-7; 8 bases agree with TRBD2. CDR1 is SGHTA and CDR2 is FQGNSA in the germline V gene. V lost 6 bases and J lost 0; bases outside the gene matches: 7. The CDR3 totals 15 residues. Full variable domain (outside the CDR3, taken from reference TRBV7-2 and TRBJ2-7): GAGVSQSPSNKVTEKGKDVELRCDPISGHTALYWYRQSLGQGLEFLIYFQGNSAPDKSGLPSDRFSAERTGGSVSTLTIQRTQQEDSAVYLCASRTAGVSSYEQYFGPGTRLTVT.

This clonotype has a handful of counts. The chain has TRBV7-2 and TRBJ2-7; 10 bases map to TRBD1. The CDR3 spans 17 residues. V shed 4 bases, J shed 5 bases, and the junction held 14 bases outside the gene matches. From germline, CDR1 is SGHTA and CDR2 FQGNSA. The CDR3 bases are TGTGCCAGCAGCTCGACCTCTGGGACAGGGGAAAAGGACGAGCAGTACTTC. Its protein is CASSSTSGTGEKDEQYF.

The chain recombines TRBV7-2 with TRBJ2-7, with 8 bases lining up with TRBD1. CDR3 length equals 14 residues. Germline loops: CDR1 SGHTA, CDR2 FQGNSA. J lost 5 bases, V lost 1 base, and 4 bases had no gene match. CDR3 region: CASSLGTGINEQYF. CDR3 coding DNA: TGTGCCAGCAGCTTAGGGACAGGGATCAACGAGCAGTACTTC.

The table lists this clonotype with a few counts. The chain recombines TRBV7-6 with TRBJ2-7; the match to TRBD2 covers 8 bases. J was trimmed by 4 bases and V by 2 bases; bases with no gene match: 7. The CDR3 extends over 15 amino acids. CDR1 and CDR2 (germline): SGHVS, FNYEAQ. The CDR3 here is CASSLRAGETYEQYF. The CDR3 bases are TGTGCCAGCAGCTTACGAGCGGGGGAGACGTACGAGCAGTACTTC.

The gene calls are TRBV6-5 and TRBJ2-1, with D perhaps TRBD2 (7 bases). The germline CDR1 and CDR2 sequences are MNHEY and SVGAGI. V lost 2 bases, J lost 0 bases, and 14 bases lay in between. The length of the CDR3 is 17 residues. The CDR3 nucleotides read TGTGCCAGCAGTTACGCCCGGGGGGCCAGCTCCTACAATGAGCAGTTCTTC. It codes for CASSYARGASSYNEQFF.

As regards this clonotype: Germline is not matched at one junction end, which may reflect a read error. The rearrangement joins TRBV7-2 to TRBJ1-3; D gene ambiguous. The V gene's germline CDR1 is SGHTA and CDR2 FQGNSA. This CDR3 comprises 13 residues. The CDR3 region has the DNA TGTGCCAGCAGCTTAGGGGTGGGAAACACCAAATATTTT. It codes for CASSLGVGNTKYF.

This clonotype was counted many times. The chain has TRBV6-1 and TRBJ1-1; no definite D call. The CDR3 runs 14 residues. CDR1 is MNHNS and CDR2 is SASEGT in the germline V gene. CDR3 loop: CASPPAPSWTEAFF. The CDR3 DNA is TGTGCTTCCCCTCCGGCCCCAAGTTGGACTGAAGCTTTCTTT.

The table lists this clonotype with a few counts. The chain uses TRBV11-3 and TRBJ2-1, with D hard to call. Looked up from germline, CDR1 is SGHNT and CDR2 is YENEEA. Between the trimmed V and J ends, which lost 0 bases and 2 bases, there was a span of 11 bases. The CDR3 has 16 residues. This CDR3 reads CASSLDTRSTYNEQFF. CDR3 sequence (DNA): TGTGCCAGCAGCTTAGACACCCGGTCAACCTACAATGAGCAGTTCTTC.

The chain uses TRBV5-5 and TRBJ2-1, with D perhaps TRBD2 (5 bases). CDR1 and CDR2 (germline): SGHKS, YYEKEE (reference sequence). V lost 0 bases to trimming and J lost 2 bases, with 9 bases between them. The CDR3 contains 15 residues. The CDR3 region is CASSLDGSPYNEQFF. CDR3 DNA sequence: TGTGCCAGCAGCTTGGATGGGAGTCCCTACAATGAGCAGTTCTTC.

The chain uses TRBV11-2 and TRBJ2-7, with D perhaps matching TRBD1 (5 bases). Germline V gene data show CDR1 as SGHAT and CDR2 as FQNNGV. Between the trimmed V and J ends, which lost 4 bases and 0 bases, there was a span of 7 bases. This CDR3 is 13 amino acids long. The CDR3 bases are TGTGCCAGCAGCTCAGGACACTCCTACGAGCAGTACTTC. Translating gives CASSSGHSYEQYF. The full variable domain, completed using reference TRBV11-2 and TRBJ2-7, is EAGVAQSPRYKIIEKRQSVAFWCNPISGHATLYWYQQILGQGPKLLIQFQNNGVVDDSQLPKDRFSAERLKGVDSTLKIQPAKLEDSAVYLCASSSGHSYEQYFGPGTRLTVT.

The chain uses TRBV12-3 or TRBV12-4 and TRBJ2-3; the match to TRBD2 covers 10 bases. V shed 6 bases, J shed 1 base, and the junction held 10 bases outside the gene matches. This CDR3 has 17 residues. The CDR3 spells CASSPSGRGQGTDTQYF. The CDR3 nucleotides are TGTGCCAGCAGCCCCAGCGGGAGGGGGCAGGGCACAGATACGCAGTATTTT.

The sample holds a few counts of this clonotype. This sequence joins TRBV7-9 and TRBJ2-3, with 12 bases that match TRBD2. The CDR3 sequence is 17 residues long. Trimming at V came to 5 bases and at J to 5 bases, leaving 11 bases not matched to a gene. Germline assignment: CDR1 SEHNR and CDR2 FQNEAQ (reference sequence). CDR3 sequence (DNA): TGTGCCAGCAGCCTGGGACTAGCGGGTTCCGCCCAAGATACGCAGTATTTT. Encoded protein: CASSLGLAGSAQDTQYF.

The sample holds a few counts of this clonotype. The V gene is TRBV7-3, the J gene TRBJ2-7, with 12 bases lining up with TRBD1. Germline V gene sequence: CDR1 SGHTA, CDR2 FQGTGA. Trimming at V came to 0 bases and at J to 7 bases, leaving 4 bases not matched to a gene. CDR3 size: 15 residues. CDR3 coding DNA: TGTGCCAGCAGCTTAACGGGGGACAGGGGGCGAGAGCAGTACTTC. Encoded protein: CASSLTGDRGREQYF.

This sequence joins TRBV6-6 and TRBJ1-4; the match to TRBD1 covers 7 bases. Germline CDR1 is MNHNY and CDR2 is SVGAGI (reference sequence). The CDR3 is 19 residues long. The trim removed 0 bases at V and 0 bases at J, leaving 10 bases unmatched. As DNA, the CDR3 is TGTGCCAGCAGTTACTCGACTCGGCAGGGGGGAGCAACTAATGAAAAACTGTTTTTT. Translating gives CASSYSTRQGGATNEKLFF.

This clonotype came up a few times. This chain connects TRBV7-8 to TRBJ1-4, with D possibly matching TRBD1 (6 bases). Germline V CDR1 and CDR2: SGHVS, FQNEAQ. Trimming cost V 6 bases and J 3 bases, with 17 bases left between them. The CDR3 runs to 16 residues. In nucleotides, the CDR3 is TGTGCCAGCAGTTTGGACAGCCTTTACTCTAATGAAAAACTGTTTTTT. Protein: CASSLDSLYSNEKLFF.

In this sample, this clonotype turned up a few times. This CDR3 is CASSQLTGYNSPLHF. The CDR3 DNA sequence: TGTGCCAGCAGCCAACTTACAGGCTATAATTCACCCCTCCACTTT. The genes are TRBV4-2 and TRBJ1-6; maybe TRBD1 (5 bases). The ends were cut back, 2 bases at V and 3 bases at J, with 8 bases in the middle. The CDR3 runs 15 residues. Germline-derived CDR1 and CDR2 are LGHNA and YNFKEQ.

This clonotype was found a few times. The chain recombines TRBV6-5 with TRBJ2-1; 11 bases fit TRBD2. This CDR3 is 17 amino acids long. The V gene's germline CDR1 is MNHEY and CDR2 SVGAGI. The ends lost 6 bases at V and 0 bases at J; junction bases unmatched: 7. The DNA of the CDR3 is TGTGCCAGCAGCGGGACTAGCGGCGAGACCTCCTACAATGAGCAGTTCTTC. It encodes CASSGTSGETSYNEQFF.

The V and J genes are TRBV7-2 and TRBJ2-3; 11 bases align to TRBD2. With 5 bases clipped from V and 2 bases from J, the junction kept 9 bases outside the gene matches. CDR1 is SGHTA, CDR2 FQGNSA, per germline. CDR3 length: 17 residues. In nucleotides, the CDR3 is TGTGCCAGCAGCGCCACCCCACTAGCGGGAGCCACAGATACGCAGTATTTT. It specifies CASSATPLAGATDTQYF.

V usage is TRBV7-8 and J usage is TRBJ2-3; a possible D gene is TRBD2 (6 bases). The CDR3 loop spans 16 amino acids. Trimming left V 5 bases short and J 0 bases short, with 15 bases between. Germline V gives CDR1 SGHVS, CDR2 FQNEAQ. DNA of the CDR3: TGTGCCAGCAGCCTCCTCGGGGGTGCGAGCACAGATACGCAGTATTTT. Protein sequence: CASSLLGGASTDTQYF.